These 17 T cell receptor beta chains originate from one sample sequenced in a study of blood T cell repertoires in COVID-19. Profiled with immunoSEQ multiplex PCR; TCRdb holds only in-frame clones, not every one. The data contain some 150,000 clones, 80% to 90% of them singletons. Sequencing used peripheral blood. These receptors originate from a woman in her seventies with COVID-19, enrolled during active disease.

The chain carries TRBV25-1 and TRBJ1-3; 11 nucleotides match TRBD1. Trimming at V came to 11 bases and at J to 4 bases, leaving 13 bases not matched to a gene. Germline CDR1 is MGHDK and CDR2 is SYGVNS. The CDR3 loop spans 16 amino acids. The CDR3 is CAVKGDRGYAGNTIYF. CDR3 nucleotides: TGTGCCGTCAAGGGGGACAGGGGGTACGCGGGAAACACCATATATTTT.

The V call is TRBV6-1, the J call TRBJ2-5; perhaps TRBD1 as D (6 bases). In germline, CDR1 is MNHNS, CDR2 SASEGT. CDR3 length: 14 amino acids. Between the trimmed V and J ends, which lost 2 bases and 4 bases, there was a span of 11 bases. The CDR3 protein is CASSENRALETQYF. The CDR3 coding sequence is TGTGCCAGCAGTGAAAACAGGGCGCTAGAGACCCAGTACTTC.

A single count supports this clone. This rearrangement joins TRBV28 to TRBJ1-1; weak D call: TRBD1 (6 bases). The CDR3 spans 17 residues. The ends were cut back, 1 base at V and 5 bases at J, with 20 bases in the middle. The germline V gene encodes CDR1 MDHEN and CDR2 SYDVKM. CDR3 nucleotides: TGTGCCAGCAGTTTATTTCCAAAAGGGGGAGTAGAGACTGAAGCTTTCTTT. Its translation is CASSLFPKGGVETEAFF.

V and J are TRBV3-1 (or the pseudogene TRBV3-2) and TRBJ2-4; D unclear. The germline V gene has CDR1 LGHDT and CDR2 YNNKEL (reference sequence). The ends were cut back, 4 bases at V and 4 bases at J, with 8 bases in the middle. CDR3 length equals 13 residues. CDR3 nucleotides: TGTGCCAGCAGCCCCACTACGAAAAACATTCAGTACTTC. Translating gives CASSPTTKNIQYF.

The CDR3 DNA is TGTGCCAGCAGTGCCGGGAGAACCACAGATACGCAGTATTTT. It is translated as CASSAGRTTDTQYF. The chain combines TRBV27 with TRBJ2-3; D may be TRBD2 (6 bases). The germline gives CDR1 MNHEY, CDR2 SMNVEV (reference sequence). This CDR3 is 14 amino acids long. The V gene lost 5 bases and the J gene lost 2 bases, with 11 bases spanning the gap.

In DNA form, the CDR3 reads TGCGCCAGCAGCTTGACAGGGGATCGGACAGATACGCAGTATTTT. As protein: CASSLTGDRTDTQYF. The rearrangement links TRBV5-1 to TRBJ2-3; 7 nucleotides align to TRBD1. The germline gives CDR1 SGHRS, CDR2 YFSETQ. V lost 1 base, J lost 3 bases, and 5 bases stayed unmatched. This CDR3 is built from 15 residues.

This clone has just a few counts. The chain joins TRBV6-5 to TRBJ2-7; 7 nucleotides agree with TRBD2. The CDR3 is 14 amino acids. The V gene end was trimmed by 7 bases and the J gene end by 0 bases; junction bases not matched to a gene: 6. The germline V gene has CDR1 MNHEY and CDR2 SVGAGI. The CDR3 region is CASTRDYTSYEQYF. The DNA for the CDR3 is TGTGCCAGCACCCGGGACTACACCTCCTACGAGCAGTACTTC.

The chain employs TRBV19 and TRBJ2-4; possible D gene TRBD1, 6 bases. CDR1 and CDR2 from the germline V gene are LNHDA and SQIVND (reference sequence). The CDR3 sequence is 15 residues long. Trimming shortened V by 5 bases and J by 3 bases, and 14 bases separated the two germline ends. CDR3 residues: CASSPQGLGKNIQYF. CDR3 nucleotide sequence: TGTGCCAGTAGTCCACAGGGTCTCGGCAAAAACATTCAGTACTTC.

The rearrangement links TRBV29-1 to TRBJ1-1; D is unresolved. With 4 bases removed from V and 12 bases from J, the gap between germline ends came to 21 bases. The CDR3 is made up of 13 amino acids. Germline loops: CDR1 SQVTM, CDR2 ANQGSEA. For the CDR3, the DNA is TGCAGCGTTGCCCCCCGGGGTATTCCGGAATCTTTCTTT. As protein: CSVAPRGIPESFF.

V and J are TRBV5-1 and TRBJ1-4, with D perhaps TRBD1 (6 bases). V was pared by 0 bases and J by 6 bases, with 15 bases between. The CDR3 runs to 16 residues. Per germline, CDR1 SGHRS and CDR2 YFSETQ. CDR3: CASSLGMGQRYEKLFF. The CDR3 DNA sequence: TGCGCCAGCAGCTTGGGAATGGGACAAAGATATGAAAAACTGTTTTTT.

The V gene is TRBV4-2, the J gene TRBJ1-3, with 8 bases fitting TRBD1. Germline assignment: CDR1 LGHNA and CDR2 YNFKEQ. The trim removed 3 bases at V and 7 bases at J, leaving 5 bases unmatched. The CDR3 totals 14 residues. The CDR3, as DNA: TGTGCCAGCAGCCAGTCAGGGGGCGCGAACACCATATATTTT. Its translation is CASSQSGGANTIYF.

The CDR3 DNA follows: TGTGCCAGTAGTGTCAGGGTGAACACTGAAGCTTTCTTT. Translating gives CASSVRVNTEAFF. This sequence joins TRBV19 and TRBJ1-1, with a tentative D call TRBD1 (5 bases). V lost 5 bases and J 0 bases, leaving 7 bases between the germline ends. The CDR3 sequence is 13 residues long. Germline-derived CDR1 and CDR2 are LNHDA and SQIVND (reference sequence).

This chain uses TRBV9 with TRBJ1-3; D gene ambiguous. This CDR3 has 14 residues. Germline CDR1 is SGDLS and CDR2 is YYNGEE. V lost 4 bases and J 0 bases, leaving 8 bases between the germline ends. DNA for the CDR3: TGTGCCAGCAGCTCGGACTTCTCTGGAAACACCATATATTTT. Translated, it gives CASSSDFSGNTIYF. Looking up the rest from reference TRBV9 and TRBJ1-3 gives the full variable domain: DSGVTQTPKHLITATGQRVTLRCSPRSGDLSVYWYQQSLDQGLQFLIQYYNGEERAKGNILERFSAQQFPDLHSELNLSSLELGDSALYFCASSSDFSGNTIYFGEGSWLTVV.

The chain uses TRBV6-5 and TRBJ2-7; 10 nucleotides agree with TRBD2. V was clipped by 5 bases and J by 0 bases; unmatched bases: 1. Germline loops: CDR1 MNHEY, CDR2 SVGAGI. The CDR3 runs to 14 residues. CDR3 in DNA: TGTGCCAGCAGTACTAGCGGGACCTCCTACGAGCAGTACTTC. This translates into CASSTSGTSYEQYF.

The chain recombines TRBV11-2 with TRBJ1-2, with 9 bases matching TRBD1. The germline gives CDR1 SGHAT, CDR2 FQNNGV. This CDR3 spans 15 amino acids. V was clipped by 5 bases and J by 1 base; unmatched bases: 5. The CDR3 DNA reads TGTGCCAGCAGCCCGGGGACAGGGAGTAACTATGGCTACACCTTC. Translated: CASSPGTGSNYGYTF.

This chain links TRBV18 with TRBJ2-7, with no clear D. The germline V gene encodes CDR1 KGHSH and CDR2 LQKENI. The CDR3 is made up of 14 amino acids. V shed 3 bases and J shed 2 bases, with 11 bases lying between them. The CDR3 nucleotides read TGTGCCAGCTCACCCGCAGGTTCCCCCTACGAGCAGTACGTC. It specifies CASSPAGSPYEQYV.

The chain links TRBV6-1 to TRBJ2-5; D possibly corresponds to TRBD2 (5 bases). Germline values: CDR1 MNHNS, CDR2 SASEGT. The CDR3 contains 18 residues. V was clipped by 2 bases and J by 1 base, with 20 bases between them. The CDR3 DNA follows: TGTGCCAGCAGTGAATTCCAGCGGATACAGCGGATCCAAGAGACCCAGTACTTC. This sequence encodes CASSEFQRIQRIQETQYF.